This T cell receptor (beta chain) was sequenced for a study of cytomegalovirus exposure and HLA in healthy donors. Findings of the study overall: It was only CMV serostatus that was available as immune exposure information.

This CDR3 spans 18 amino acids. V lost 5 bases, J lost 6 bases, and 11 bases stayed unmatched. Germline V gene data show CDR1 as SEHNR and CDR2 as FQNEAQ (reference sequence). The primer mix had 60 Vbeta and 13 Jbeta primers. The table came from immunoSEQ multiplex PCR; TCRdb's copy has only in-frame clones and leaves some out. The repertoire includes fewer than 150,000 clones, around 74% of them detected once, and 5.5% to 7.5% sits in the top ten. This clone appeared a few times. Its specificity is not known. The sample taken for sequencing was PBMCs. This chain uses TRBV7-9 with TRBJ2-2; 14 bases fit TRBD2. This TCR was sampled from a woman aged 45-65 years in good health and CMV-seropositive. CDR3 amino acids: CASSMLSGTSGGPGELFF. DNA of the CDR3: TGTGCCAGCAGCATGCTCTCCGGGACTAGCGGGGGTCCCGGGGAGCTGTTTTTT. Drawing the rest from reference TRBV7-9 and TRBJ2-2, the complete variable domain is DTGVSQNPRHKITKRGQNVTFRCDPISEHNRLYWYRQTLGQGPEFLTYFQNEAQLEKSRLLSDRFSAERPKGSFSTLEIQRTEQGDSAMYLCASSMLSGTSGGPGELFFGEGSRLTVL.